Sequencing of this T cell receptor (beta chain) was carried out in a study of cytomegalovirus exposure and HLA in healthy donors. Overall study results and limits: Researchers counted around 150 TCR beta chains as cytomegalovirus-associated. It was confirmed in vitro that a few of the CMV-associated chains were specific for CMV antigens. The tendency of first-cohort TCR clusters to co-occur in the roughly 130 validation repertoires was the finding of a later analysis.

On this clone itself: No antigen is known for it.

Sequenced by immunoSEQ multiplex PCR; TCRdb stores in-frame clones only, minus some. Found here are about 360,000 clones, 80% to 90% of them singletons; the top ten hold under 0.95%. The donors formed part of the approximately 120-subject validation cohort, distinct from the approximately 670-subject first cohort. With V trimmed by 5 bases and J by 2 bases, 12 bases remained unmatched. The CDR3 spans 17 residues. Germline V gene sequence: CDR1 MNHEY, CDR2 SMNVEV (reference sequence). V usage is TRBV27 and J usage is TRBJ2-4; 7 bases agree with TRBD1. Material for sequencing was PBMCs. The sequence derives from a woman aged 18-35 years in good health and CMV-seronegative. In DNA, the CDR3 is TGTGCCAGCAGTCAGAGACCGGGACAGCTAACCAAAAACATTCAGTACTTC. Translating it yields CASSQRPGQLTKNIQYF.